Below are 24 T cell receptor beta chains sequenced from a single sample in a study of radiotherapy plus CTLA-4 blockade in lung cancer (dated by TCRdb to the late 2010s). Receptors were amplified or captured by the immunoSEQ multiplex PCR assay. TCRdb obtained this table from immuneACCESS and retained in-frame rearrangements with V and J assigned. These tables miss some clones; where compared with another copy, unresolved V genes account for less than half of the shortfall, and the remainder is unexplained. In this sample the table shows about 98,000 clones, approximately 86% of which occur a single time. Roughly 4.6% of the sample lies in the top ten. The sample was peripheral blood, taken from a patient treated with radiotherapy plus ipilimumab. The receptors shown here come from a human donor with non-small cell lung cancer that progressed on radiotherapy plus ipilimumab.

This chain connects TRBV15 to TRBJ1-6; D uncertain. Germline V lookup: CDR1 LNHNV, CDR2 YYDKDF (reference sequence). Trimming cost V 5 bases and J 7 bases, with 15 bases left between them. The CDR3 has 15 amino acids. CDR3 bases: TGTGCCACCAGCCCTCTAGGGCGGTCAAATTCACCCCTCCACTTT. As protein: CATSPLGRSNSPLHF.

The gene calls are TRBV7-9 and TRBJ2-7, with TRBD1 identical over 7 bases. Germline V gene data show CDR1 as SEHNR and CDR2 as FQNEAQ (reference sequence). This CDR3 region has 14 residues. Trimming cost V 5 bases and J 2 bases; bases outside gene matches: 6. In nucleotides, the CDR3 is TGTGCCAGCAGCCCGACGGACAGGACCTACGAGCAGTACTTC. Protein product: CASSPTDRTYEQYF.

The chain links TRBV6-5 to TRBJ2-2; perhaps TRBD2 as D (6 bases). Trimming left V 6 bases short and J 7 bases short, with 15 bases between. Germline assignment: CDR1 MNHEY and CDR2 SVGAGI. This CDR3 contains 14 residues. This CDR3 is CASRPSLAFGELFF. CDR3 nucleotide sequence: TGTGCCAGCAGGCCTTCTCTAGCGTTCGGGGAGCTGTTTTTT.

Of note for this clone: Other nucleotide sequences from this sample produce the same CDR3. The chain has TRBV29-1 and TRBJ2-1; D possibly corresponds to TRBD1 (5 bases). Germline values: CDR1 SQVTM, CDR2 ANQGSEA. CDR3 length: 14 residues. Trimming took off 3 bases at V and 5 bases at J, with 14 bases between the two ends. The CDR3 nucleotides read TGCAGCGTTGATTTACCAGGGCTGCACAATGAGCAGTTCTTC. Protein: CSVDLPGLHNEQFF.

The gene calls are TRBV5-1 and TRBJ2-5, with 8 nucleotides matching TRBD1. Losses at the gene ends were 7 bases for V and 1 base for J; bases not matched to a gene: 6. The CDR3 length is 14 residues. Germline-derived CDR1 and CDR2 are SGHRS and YFSETQ. This CDR3 reads CASSSQGAQETQYF. The DNA for the CDR3 is TGCGCCAGCTCCTCCCAGGGGGCCCAAGAGACCCAGTACTTC.

The rearrangement joins TRBV4-1 to TRBJ2-3; TRBD2 matches at 7 bases. CDR1 is MGHRA, CDR2 YSYEKL, per germline. The length of the CDR3 is 13 residues. Trimming took 0 bases from V and 6 from J; bases not matched to a gene: 0. This CDR3 reads CASSQDSGDTQYF. The CDR3 nucleotides are TGCGCCAGCAGCCAAGATAGCGGGGATACGCAGTATTTT.

The CDR3, as DNA: TGTGCCAGCAGCCCGAGGGTCTCACCCCCAGAAAAACTGTTTTTT. This translates into CASSPRVSPPEKLFF. The V gene is TRBV6-5, the J gene TRBJ1-4, with D unresolved. CDR3 length: 15 residues. Germline assignment: CDR1 MNHEY and CDR2 SVGAGI. V lost 6 bases, J lost 8 bases, and 19 bases lay in between.

This rearrangement joins TRBV11-2 to TRBJ2-3; D gene uncertain. The germline V and J ends were trimmed by 0 bases and 2 bases, with 9 bases remaining between them. Germline CDR1 reads SGHAT; CDR2 reads FQNNGV. The CDR3 runs 15 residues. CDR3 amino acids: CASSLDGSPTDTQYF. The CDR3 coding sequence is TGTGCCAGCAGCTTAGATGGCAGCCCCACAGATACGCAGTATTTT.

V is TRBV19 and J is TRBJ2-7, with 8 bases fitting TRBD1. The CDR3 runs to 18 residues. Unmatched junction bases numbered 19, after V lost 6 bases and J lost 3 bases. Looked up from germline, CDR1 is LNHDA and CDR2 is SQIVND (reference sequence). The CDR3 sequence: CASRYDSIATGVDYEQYF. The DNA of the CDR3 is TGTGCCAGTAGATACGACTCCATAGCGACAGGGGTGGACTACGAGCAGTACTTC.

This clone was counted a few times. The chain joins TRBV10-3 to TRBJ1-1; maybe TRBD1 (6 bases). This CDR3 region has 14 residues. Looked up from germline, CDR1 is ENHRY and CDR2 is SYGVKD. Trimming took off 4 bases at V and 5 bases at J, with 14 bases between the two ends. The CDR3 DNA sequence: TGTGCCATCAGTGTCGAGGGGGGGTCAACTGAAGCTTTCTTT. This codes for CAISVEGGSTEAFF.

Here the CDR3 reads CASRTDSDVGELFF. The DNA for the CDR3 is TGTGCCAGTAGAACCGATTCCGACGTCGGGGAGCTGTTTTTT. The chain couples TRBV19 to TRBJ2-2; no reliable D call. The V gene's germline CDR1 is LNHDA and CDR2 SQIVND (reference sequence). This CDR3 has 14 residues. V gave up 6 bases and J gave up 7 bases, with 15 bases separating them.

The rearrangement uses TRBV18 and TRBJ2-2; D unclear. Looked up from germline, CDR1 is KGHSH and CDR2 is LQKENI. The CDR3 covers 13 residues. The V and J ends lost 6 bases and 3 bases respectively, with 8 bases between them. The CDR3 here is CASSQLDTGELFF. For the CDR3, the DNA is TGTGCCAGCTCGCAGTTAGACACCGGGGAGCTGTTTTTT.

The chain joins TRBV27 to TRBJ1-5, with D maybe TRBD1 (5 bases). Per the germline V gene, CDR1 is MNHEY and CDR2 is SMNVEV (reference sequence). This CDR3 spans 15 amino acids. Trimming removed 5 bases at V and 0 bases at J, with 11 bases between. As DNA, the CDR3 is TGTGCCAGCAGTCGACAGAAGAATAGCAATCAGCCCCAGCATTTT. This sequence encodes CASSRQKNSNQPQHF.

This clone appeared a single time. The rearrangement joins TRBV30 to TRBJ2-5; D remains unclear. Trimming took off 2 bases at V and 9 bases at J, with 10 bases between the two ends. The CDR3 has 11 residues. Germline V lookup: CDR1 GTSNPN, CDR2 SVGIG (reference sequence). For the CDR3, the DNA is TGTGCCTGGAGTCTAGGTACCGCCCAGTACTTC. Translating gives CAWSLGTAQYF.

The chain has TRBV2 and TRBJ2-7; TRBD2 is a possible D gene (6 bases). CDR3 length equals 15 residues. Germline CDR1 is SNHLY and CDR2 is FYNNEI. V gave up 8 bases and J gave up 2 bases, with 19 bases separating them. CDR3: CASHFGGAPTYEQYF. The CDR3 region has the DNA TGTGCCAGCCACTTCGGAGGGGCCCCTACCTACGAGCAGTACTTC.

The genes are TRBV5-1 and TRBJ2-3; 9 bases align to TRBD2. The CDR3 contains 16 residues. Losses at the gene ends were 3 bases for V and 6 bases for J; bases not matched to a gene: 11. Looked up from germline, CDR1 is SGHRS and CDR2 is YFSETQ. CDR3 region: CASSYLAGVGKDTQYF. In DNA, the CDR3 is TGCGCCAGCAGCTACTTAGCGGGAGTCGGTAAGGATACGCAGTATTTT.

The J gene is TRBJ1-2, the V gene TRBV29-1; TRBD1 matches 9 bases. The CDR3 loop spans 13 amino acids. Germline CDR1 and CDR2: SQVTM and ANQGSEA. Germline trimming cut 5 bases from V and 6 bases from J; bases unmatched to any gene: 7. CDR3 loop: CSVLGTGPDGYTF. CDR3 in DNA: TGCAGCGTTCTGGGGACAGGGCCCGATGGCTACACCTTC.

This chain connects TRBV2 to TRBJ2-1; D unclear. V was trimmed by 6 bases and J by 0 bases, leaving 18 bases between them. Germline V gene lookup returns CDR1 SNHLY and CDR2 FYNNEI. The CDR3 extends over 17 amino acids. The chain's CDR3 is CASRPYLLGSSYNEQFF. The CDR3 DNA reads as TGTGCCAGCAGACCCTATCTCCTGGGCAGCTCCTACAATGAGCAGTTCTTC. Together with reference TRBV2 and TRBJ2-1, the CDR3 gives the full variable domain: EPEVTQTPSHQVTQMGQEVILRCVPISNHLYFYWYRQILGQKVEFLVSFYNNEISEKSEIFDDQFSVERPDGSNFTLKIRSTKLEDSAMYFCASRPYLLGSSYNEQFFGPGTRLTVL.

The J gene is TRBJ2-5, the V gene TRBV10-3; tentatively, D is TRBD1 or TRBD2 (6 bases each). V was cut by 10 bases and J by 2 bases, with 20 bases left in between. Germline V gene lookup returns CDR1 ENHRY and CDR2 SYGVKD. CDR3 length equals 15 residues. CDR3 region: CATGGKGEAQETQYF. The CDR3 nucleotides read TGTGCCACCGGCGGCAAGGGGGAGGCGCAAGAGACCCAGTACTTC.

The V gene is TRBV5-4, the J gene TRBJ2-1, with 7 bases aligning to TRBD1. CDR3 length: 15 amino acids. Germline V gene sequence: CDR1 SGHNT, CDR2 YYREEE (reference sequence). J was trimmed by 4 bases and V by 5 bases; bases with no gene match: 9. CDR3 sequence (DNA): TGTGCCAGCAGTCAACAGGGGCATCCGTACAATGAGCAGTTCTTC. Encoded protein: CASSQQGHPYNEQFF.

The chain couples TRBV28 to TRBJ1-1; D not resolved. The germline V gene encodes CDR1 MDHEN and CDR2 SYDVKM. The V end lost 7 bases, the J end lost 0 bases, and 9 bases lay between the germline ends. This CDR3 contains 13 residues. CDR3 nucleotide sequence: TGTGCCAGCACGGGCAGACTGAACACTGAAGCTTTCTTT. Translation: CASTGRLNTEAFF.

This chain links TRBV7-9 with TRBJ2-4; D not certain. Deletions cut 1 base from V and 2 bases from J, with 6 bases between. The germline CDR1 and CDR2 sequences are SEHNR and FQNEAQ (reference sequence). The CDR3 is made up of 14 amino acids. CDR3 DNA: TGTGCCAGCAGCTTAGGAGGATCCAAAAACATTCAGTACTTC. Its protein product is CASSLGGSKNIQYF.

The chain recombines TRBV6-6 with TRBJ2-1; 8 nucleotides agree with TRBD2. Germline CDR1 reads MNHNY; CDR2 reads SVGAGI (reference sequence). The CDR3 is made up of 14 amino acids. V trimming: 0 bases; J trimming: 9 bases; junction bases outside the gene matches: 4. The CDR3 DNA is TGTGCCAGCAGTTACTCGAACGGGGGGGGTGAGCAGTTCTTC. Protein product: CASSYSNGGGEQFF.

The chain combines TRBV6-5 with TRBJ2-1; D is uncertain. CDR3 size: 14 residues. CDR1 MNHEY and CDR2 SVGAGI come from the germline V gene. Deletions cut 3 bases from V and 6 bases from J, with 12 bases between. CDR3 in DNA: TGTGCCAGCAGTTATATGGTAGGGCTCAATGAGCAGTTCTTC. The encoded protein is CASSYMVGLNEQFF.